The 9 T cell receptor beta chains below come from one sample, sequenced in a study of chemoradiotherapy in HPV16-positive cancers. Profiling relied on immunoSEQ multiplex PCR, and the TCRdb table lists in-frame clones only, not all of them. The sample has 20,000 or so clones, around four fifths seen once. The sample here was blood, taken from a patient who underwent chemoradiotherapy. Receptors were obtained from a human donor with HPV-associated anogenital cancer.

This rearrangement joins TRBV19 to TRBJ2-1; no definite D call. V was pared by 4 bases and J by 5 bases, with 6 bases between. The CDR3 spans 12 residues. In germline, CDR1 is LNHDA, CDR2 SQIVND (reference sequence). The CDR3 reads CASSTVHNEQFF. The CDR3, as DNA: TGTGCCAGTAGTACCGTGCACAATGAGCAGTTCTTC.

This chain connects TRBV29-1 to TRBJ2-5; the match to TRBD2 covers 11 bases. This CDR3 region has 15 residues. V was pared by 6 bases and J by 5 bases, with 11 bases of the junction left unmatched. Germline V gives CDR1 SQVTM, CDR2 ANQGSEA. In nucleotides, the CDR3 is TGCAGCGTCGAGACTAGCGGGGTTTCACGGGAGACCCAGTACTTC. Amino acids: CSVETSGVSRETQYF. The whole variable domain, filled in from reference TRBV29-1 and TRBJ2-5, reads SAVISQKPSRDICQRGTSLTIQCQVDSQVTMMFWYRQQPGQSLTLIATANQGSEATYESGFVIDKFPISRPNLTFSTLTVSNMSPEDSSIYLCSVETSGVSRETQYFGPGTRLLVL.

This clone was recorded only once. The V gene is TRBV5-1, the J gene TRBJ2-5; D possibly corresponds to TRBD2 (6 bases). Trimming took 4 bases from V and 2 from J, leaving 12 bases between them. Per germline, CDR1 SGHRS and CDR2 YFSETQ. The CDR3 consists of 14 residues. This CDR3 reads CASSRGLIQETQYF. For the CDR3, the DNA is TGCGCCAGCAGCCGTGGACTAATACAAGAGACCCAGTACTTC.

Here the CDR3 DNA reads TGTGCCAGCAGCTTAGTAGCCGCGGCAGGGTCCGTGGGCGAGCAGTACTTC. Translated, it gives CASSLVAAAGSVGEQYF. The genes are TRBV7-8 and TRBJ2-7; weak D call: TRBD1 (5 bases). The ends were cut back, 1 base at V and 6 bases at J, with 22 bases in the middle. This CDR3 has 17 amino acids. Germline assignment: CDR1 SGHVS and CDR2 FQNEAQ.

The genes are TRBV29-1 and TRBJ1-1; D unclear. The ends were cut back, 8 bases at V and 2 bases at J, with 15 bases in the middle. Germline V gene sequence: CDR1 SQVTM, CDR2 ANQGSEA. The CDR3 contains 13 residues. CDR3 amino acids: CSSTGHLNTEAFF. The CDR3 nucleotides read TGCAGCTCCACGGGTCACCTAAACACTGAAGCTTTCTTT.

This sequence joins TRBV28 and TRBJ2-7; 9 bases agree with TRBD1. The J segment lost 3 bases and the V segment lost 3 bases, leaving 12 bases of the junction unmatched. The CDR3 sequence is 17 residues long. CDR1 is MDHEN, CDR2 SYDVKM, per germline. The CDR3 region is CASSFWDREGGLYEQYF. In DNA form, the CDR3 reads TGTGCCAGCAGTTTTTGGGACAGGGAAGGGGGTCTCTACGAGCAGTACTTC.

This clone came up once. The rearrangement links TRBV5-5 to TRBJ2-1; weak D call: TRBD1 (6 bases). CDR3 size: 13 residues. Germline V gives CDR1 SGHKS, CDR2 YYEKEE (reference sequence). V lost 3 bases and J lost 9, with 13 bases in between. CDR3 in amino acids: CASSSTGVGEQFF. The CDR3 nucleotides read TGTGCCAGCAGCTCGACAGGTGTGGGTGAGCAGTTCTTC.

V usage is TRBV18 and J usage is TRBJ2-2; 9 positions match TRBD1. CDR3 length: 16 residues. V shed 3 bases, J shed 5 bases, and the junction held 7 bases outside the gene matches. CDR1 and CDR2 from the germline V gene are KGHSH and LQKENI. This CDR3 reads CASSPGDRVRTGELFF. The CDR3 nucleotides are TGTGCCAGCTCACCGGGGGACAGGGTTCGGACCGGGGAGCTGTTTTTT.

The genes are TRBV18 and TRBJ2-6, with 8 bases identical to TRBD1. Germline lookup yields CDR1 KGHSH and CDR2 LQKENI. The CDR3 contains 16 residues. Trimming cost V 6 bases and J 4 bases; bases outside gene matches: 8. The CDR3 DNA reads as TGTGCCAGCTCGCCGACAGGGGCTGCAGGGGCCAACGTCCTGACTTTC. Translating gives CASSPTGAAGANVLTF.